This T cell receptor (beta chain) is from a study of blood T cell repertoires in COVID-19. Looking at the study overall: Sample material is recorded as cDNA or gDNA derived from T cells, B-cell-depleted T cells, or PBMCs.

The authors' processing: Amplification of reference gene primers provided the estimated nucleated cell counts. Measured with immunoSEQ multiplex PCR; TCRdb has only the in-frame clones, and not every one. The V and J calls and clone size are taken from that table; D and trimming were inferred from the DNA. The sample shows tens of thousands of clones, more than 80% of them seen only once. CDR1 is SGHRS, CDR2 YFSETQ, per germline. Unmatched junction bases numbered 2, after V lost 0 bases and J lost 6 bases. The CDR3 length is 13 residues. This chain uses TRBV5-1 with TRBJ1-2; 7 positions agree with TRBD1. The clonotype was recovered from a man older than 75 with acute or convalescent COVID-19. Sequencing used peripheral blood. The DNA for the CDR3 is TGCGCCAGCAGCTTGGGACAGGGCAATGGCTACACCTTC. It yields the protein CASSLGQGNGYTF.